This TCR beta chain is from a study of shared clonotypes between healthy human individuals. Findings of the study overall: Clonotype sharing levels among donors were expected to vary with sequencing depth.

Clones were read by immunoSEQ multiplex PCR, and TCRdb kept only the in-frame ones, dropping some. The table lists about 380,000 clones, around 96% of them singletons. This CDR3 spans 16 amino acids. V shed 6 bases, J shed 4 bases, and the junction held 9 bases outside the gene matches. Germline V CDR1 and CDR2: SNHLY, FYNNEI. Worth noting for this clone: Its matching antigen is unknown.

The sample was memory CD8+ T cells sorted from blood. This sample's subset: CD45RO+ cells pooled with CCR7-negative TemRA cells. This clonotype was obtained from a man younger than 40 in good health. V and J are TRBV2 and TRBJ2-3, with 11 positions matching TRBD1. The CDR3: CASSDGQGALSDTQYF. The CDR3 DNA reads as TGTGCCAGCAGCGATGGACAGGGGGCTTTGTCAGATACGCAGTATTTT.